One sample yielded the 16 T cell receptor beta chains listed below, sequenced in a study of blood T cell repertoires in COVID-19. The assay was immunoSEQ multiplex PCR, and TCRdb's table has in-frame clones only and misses some. The data hold some 180,000 clones, with approximately 80% observed a single time. The sequenced sample was peripheral blood. The receptors here all came from a man between 45 and 60 years old who had recovered from COVID-19.

The genes are TRBV27 and TRBJ1-6; 7 bases map to TRBD1. The CDR3 totals 15 residues. The germline V gene encodes CDR1 MNHEY and CDR2 SMNVEV (reference sequence). V lost 6 bases to trimming and J lost 5 bases; unmatched junction nucleotides: 7. This CDR3 is CASRVGQRNNSPLHF. The DNA of the CDR3 is TGTGCCAGCAGGGTGGGACAGAGGAATAATTCACCCCTCCACTTT.

The chain joins TRBV20-1 to TRBJ2-1; 12 bases are a match to TRBD2. The CDR3 length is 17 residues. V shed 3 bases and J 5 bases; nucleotides not matched to a gene: 11. Germline V gene sequence: CDR1 DFQATT, CDR2 SNEGSKA (reference sequence). The CDR3 loop is CSASGLAGGPGHNEQFF. In DNA form, the CDR3 reads TGCAGTGCTAGTGGCCTAGCGGGAGGGCCAGGCCACAATGAGCAGTTCTTC.

V and J are TRBV6-1 and TRBJ2-5; weak D call: TRBD1 (5 bases). Trimming left V 2 bases short and J 4 bases short, with 8 bases between. Germline assignment: CDR1 MNHNS and CDR2 SASEGT. CDR3 length: 13 amino acids. The CDR3 reads CASSESGSETQYF. The CDR3, as DNA: TGTGCCAGCAGTGAATCAGGGTCAGAGACCCAGTACTTC.

This chain links TRBV12-5 with TRBJ2-7; 12 bases map to TRBD1. V was pared by 1 base and J by 5 bases, with 6 bases of the junction left unmatched. CDR3 size: 16 residues. Germline CDR1 LGHNT, CDR2 FRNRAP. CDR3 bases: TGTGCTAGTGGTTTGGGCCCGGGACAGGGGGCAAACGAGCAGTACTTC. Amino acid sequence: CASGLGPGQGANEQYF.

This chain joins TRBV25-1 and TRBJ2-7; 8 bases align to TRBD1. The CDR3 runs 18 residues. V trimming: 8 bases; J trimming: 7 bases; junction bases outside the gene matches: 25. Germline V gives CDR1 MGHDK, CDR2 SYGVNS. The CDR3 sequence is CASPFLALWDRWAREQYF. For the CDR3, the DNA is TGTGCCAGCCCTTTTCTGGCCCTTTGGGACAGGTGGGCTAGAGAGCAGTACTTC.

The chain links TRBV16 to TRBJ1-1; D is unresolved. The CDR3 extends over 14 amino acids. From germline, CDR1 is KGHSY and CDR2 FQNENV. Trimming cost V 6 bases and J 4 bases, with 15 bases left between them. The CDR3 nucleotides are TGTGCCAGCAGACAAGAGGGCCAGGTCACTGAAGCTTTCTTT. It yields the protein CASRQEGQVTEAFF.

The J gene is TRBJ2-3, the V gene TRBV29-1; 14 positions match TRBD2. The V gene end was trimmed by 6 bases and the J gene end by 2 bases; junction bases not matched to a gene: 10. There are 17 residues in the CDR3. The V gene's germline CDR1 is SQVTM and CDR2 ANQGSEA. The CDR3 spells CSVGGGLAGDFTDTQYF. The CDR3 DNA reads TGCAGCGTCGGAGGGGGACTAGCGGGGGACTTCACAGATACGCAGTATTTT.

V usage is TRBV5-1 and J usage is TRBJ2-5; TRBD2 agrees at 7 bases. This CDR3 spans 14 amino acids. CDR1 SGHRS and CDR2 YFSETQ come from the germline V gene. Trimming took 3 bases from V and 4 from J; bases not matched to a gene: 6. CDR3 region: CASSSATGGETQYF. In DNA, the CDR3 is TGCGCCAGCAGCTCGGCTACGGGGGGAGAGACCCAGTACTTC.

This clone was seen only a few times. The chain is built from TRBV5-5 and TRBJ2-3; 11 bases match TRBD2. V gave up 4 bases and J gave up 3 bases; unmatched junction bases: 1. Per the germline V gene, CDR1 is SGHKS and CDR2 is YYEKEE (reference sequence). CDR3 length equals 14 residues. As DNA, the CDR3 is TGTGCCAGCAGCAGGACTAGCGGGACAGATACGCAGTATTTT. Its protein product is CASSRTSGTDTQYF. Full variable domain (rest looked up from reference TRBV5-5 and TRBJ2-3): DAGVTQSPTHLIKTRGQQVTLRCSPISGHKSVSWYQQVLGQGPQFIFQYYEKEERGRGNFPDRFSARQFPNYSSELNVNALLLGDSALYLCASSRTSGTDTQYFGPGTRLTVL.

The chain is built from TRBV11-3 and TRBJ1-3; D unresolved. CDR3 length: 13 residues. Germline values: CDR1 SGHNT, CDR2 YENEEA. Trimming shortened V by 3 bases and J by 9 bases, and 12 bases separated the two germline ends. In DNA, the CDR3 is TGTGCCAGCAGCTTTCGGGGTAACGCCACCATATATTTT. This translates into CASSFRGNATIYF.

The chain has TRBV30 and TRBJ2-7, with 10 bases lining up with TRBD2. The CDR3 covers 16 residues. Germline CDR1 GTSNPN, CDR2 SVGIG (reference sequence). V trimming: 0 bases; J trimming: 4 bases; junction bases outside the gene matches: 9. In DNA form, the CDR3 reads TGTGCCTGGAGTGTAAGACTAGCGGGTAGTTTGTACGAGCAGTACTTC. Residues: CAWSVRLAGSLYEQYF.

The J gene is TRBJ2-3, the V gene TRBV11-3; TRBD2 aligns across 8 bases. Germline CDR1 reads SGHNT; CDR2 reads YENEEA. After removal of 2 bases from V and 2 bases from J, the junction contained 6 bases not matched to a gene. This CDR3 region has 16 residues. CDR3 DNA: TGTGCCAGCAGCTTATCAGCGGGAGCCAACACAGATACGCAGTATTTT. It is translated as CASSLSAGANTDTQYF.

J is TRBJ1-2 and V is TRBV5-6, with a weak D call TRBD1 (6 bases). V lost 0 bases to trimming and J lost 9 bases, with 9 bases between them. The CDR3 is made up of 12 amino acids. CDR1 is SGHDT, CDR2 YYEEEE, per germline. CDR3 protein: CASSLAQGRYTF. The CDR3 region has the DNA TGTGCCAGCAGCTTGGCACAGGGCCGCTACACCTTC.

The chain employs TRBV7-2 and TRBJ2-7, with D maybe TRBD2 (6 bases). CDR1 is SGHTA, CDR2 FQGNSA, per germline. CDR3 length: 15 amino acids. The V gene lost 5 bases and the J gene lost 4 bases, with 18 bases spanning the gap. DNA for the CDR3: TGTGCCAGCAGCCCCGTATTGGGAGGTAGATACGAGCAGTACTTC. It codes for CASSPVLGGRYEQYF.

The rearrangement links TRBV7-9 to TRBJ2-2; D possibly corresponds to TRBD2 (6 bases). Germline V lookup: CDR1 SEHNR, CDR2 FQNEAQ (reference sequence). CDR3 length equals 15 residues. With 3 bases removed from V and 5 bases from J, the gap between germline ends came to 13 bases. The chain's CDR3 is CASSFTGEGTGELFF. For the CDR3, the DNA is TGTGCCAGCAGCTTTACGGGAGAGGGTACCGGGGAGCTGTTTTTT.

This sequence joins TRBV19 and TRBJ1-1, with D maybe TRBD1 (6 bases). Germline assignment: CDR1 LNHDA and CDR2 SQIVND (reference sequence). This CDR3 has 16 residues. V was trimmed by 2 bases and J by 5 bases, leaving 18 bases between them. The CDR3 loop reads CASSIFGGRRWTEAFF. CDR3 bases: TGTGCCAGTAGTATATTCGGGGGGCGGAGATGGACTGAAGCTTTCTTT. The full variable domain, with the rest looked up from reference TRBV19 and TRBJ1-1, is DGGITQSPKYLFRKEGQNVTLSCEQNLNHDAMYWYRQDPGQGLRLIYYSQIVNDFQKGDIAEGYSVSREKKESFPLTVTSAQKNPTAFYLCASSIFGGRRWTEAFFGQGTRLTVV.